This T cell receptor (beta chain) emerged from a study of identical twins. Study-wide points: Analyses of zero insertions could, in part, be confounded by invariant MAIT and iNKT cells. The analysis was cross-sectional rather than longitudinal within donors.

A universal primer site was incorporated via template switching, and the cDNA contained unique molecular identifiers. MiXCR was run by TCRdb on the 5' RACE reads, yielding one entry per CDR3 protein. The data contain some 1,600,000 distinct CDR3 sequences, around 29% of them singletons. This clonotype was detected only a few times. Its specificity is unknown. The sequencing input was cord blood. This TCR came from a newborn girl in good health.

This CDR3 reads CASNLDGNYGYTF. The DNA of the CDR3 is TGTGCCAGCAACCTGGACGGCAACTATGGCTACACCTTC. The chain carries TRBV6-1 and TRBJ1-2; D unclear. The CDR3 extends over 13 amino acids. Germline V gives CDR1 MNHNS, CDR2 SASEGT. V lost 7 bases to trimming and J lost 2 bases, with 11 bases between them.